This T cell receptor beta chain was sequenced for a study of CD8 T cells in ankylosing spondylitis. A single record per CDR3 protein comes from TCRdb applying MiXCR to the 5' RACE reads. The sample records 700,000 to 1,000,000 distinct CDR3 sequences, 12% being singletons. CDR1 is SGHNT, CDR2 YYREEE, per germline (reference sequence). V shed 4 bases, J shed 2 bases, and the junction held 9 bases outside the gene matches. This CDR3 has 16 amino acids. Worth noting for this clonotype: The antigen is unknown.

Study-wide results and limits: Typical of ankylosing spondylitis blood, it appeared, was a TCR beta motif of under 10 highly homologous variants. Reportedly, disease-linked clones are significantly enriched in ankylosing spondylitis patients' matched synovial fluid.

This sequence joins TRBV5-4 and TRBJ2-1; 7 bases are shared with TRBD2. The sample was blood, either unsorted or a sorted T cell fraction (not recorded which). The source of this sequence is a male donor with ankylosing spondylitis. CDR3 sequence: CASSRGGVRTYNEQFF. CDR3 bases: TGTGCCAGCAGCCGTGGGGGGGTGAGGACCTACAATGAGCAGTTCTTC.